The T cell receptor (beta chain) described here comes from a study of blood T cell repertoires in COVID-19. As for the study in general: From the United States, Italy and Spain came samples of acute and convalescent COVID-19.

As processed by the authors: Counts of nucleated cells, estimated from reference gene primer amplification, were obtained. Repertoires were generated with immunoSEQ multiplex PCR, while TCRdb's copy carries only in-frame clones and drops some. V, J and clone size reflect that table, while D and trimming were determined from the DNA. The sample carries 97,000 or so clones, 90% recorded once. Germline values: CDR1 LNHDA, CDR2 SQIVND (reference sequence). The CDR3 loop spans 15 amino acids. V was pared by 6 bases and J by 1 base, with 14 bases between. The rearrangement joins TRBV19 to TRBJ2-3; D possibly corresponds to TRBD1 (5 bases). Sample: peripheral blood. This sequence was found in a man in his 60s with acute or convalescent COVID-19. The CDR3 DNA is TGTGCCAGTAGCCAGCTAGGGGCACGCACAGATACGCAGTATTTT. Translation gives CASSQLGARTDTQYF.